Given below is one T cell receptor (beta chain) in context. This receptor's antigen is unknown. No base quality information exists; no much larger clone differs at one position. Using the deep immunoSEQ assay, multiplex PCR amplified TCR CDR3 regions from genomic DNA. Extracted genomic DNA from each cell subset was distributed evenly across all wells of several immunoSEQ 96-well plates, and each plate was treated as a replicate. For sorted subsets, about 220 ng of genomic DNA, equivalent to some 30,000 T cell genomes, went into each replicate PCR. The purified libraries were quantified using a Qubit 3.0 fluorometer, sized with a Bioanalyzer 2100, and then quantified again using the KAPA Library Quantification kit. A separate single-read 150-cycle Illumina NextSeq 550 flow cell was used to sequence each immunoSEQ 96-well plate. Per the original workflow: The immunoSEQ output contained only junctional sequences without quality scores, so filtering could not match that applied to full-length reads. To assign V/J genes and CDR3, sequences were annotated using PyIR, a Python wrapper for IgBLAST v1.9, with IMGT germline references. Reads were removed for weak V/J assignments (E-value above 1e-6), missing CDR3, stop codons, out-of-frame junctions, or ambiguous translated residues. A V3J clonotype was defined by an identical inferred V gene, J gene, and CDR3 amino acid sequence. Percentage overlap between repertoires was calculated by dividing the number of shared unique clonotypes by the size of the smaller repertoire. RTK rarefaction, the Chao1 estimator, and Recon v2.1 estimates of unobserved clonotypes were used to assess repertoire richness. For all TCRbeta clonotypes obtained by the gDNA method from four donors, generation probabilities were computed with OLGA. In its TCRdb copy, this immuneACCESS table keeps in-frame sequences only and misses some clones. Where compared with another copy, unresolved V genes explain less than half of these, and the others have no known cause. V, J and clone size derive from that table, while D and trimming were established from the DNA sequence. Counted in this sample were 2 million to 2.5 million clones; roughly 90% of them appeared once. Of the sample, around 0.4% falls within the top ten clones.

Healthy HIV-negative adults with no recently reported acute infections or vaccinations were included as donors. Only Caucasian adults living in Nashville, Tennessee, USA were represented among the donors. CD4+ T cells were enriched by magnetic negative selection, after which naive cells were positively selected on CD45RA and the negative fraction was taken as the memory subset. Blood was obtained by leukapheresis, after which PBMCs were separated by Ficoll-Histopaque density gradient centrifugation and cryopreserved in liquid nitrogen vapor phase. Purity and quantity of every magnetically sorted T cell population were checked by analytical flow cytometry. Genomic DNA was isolated from every sorted fraction and measured by UV absorbance on a Nanodrop 2000c. Trimming removed 5 bases from V and 8 bases from J; the gene matches leave 6 bases unexplained. Inclusive of the bounding cysteine and phenylalanine, the CDR3 is 14 residues long. Only the CDR3 DNA stays, 42 bases, in frame from base 1. The germline V gene provides CDR1 SGHRS and CDR2 YFSETQ.

The entry originates in a study of shared clonotypes between healthy human individuals (TCRdb year 2020). General notes on the study: Three men and a couple of women, aged 18 to 49 years, made up the cohort. Per donor, three plates each were used for CD4 naive and CD4 memory, two for CD8 naive, and one for CD8 memory. To estimate repertoire size and how much clonotypes are shared between individuals, the study performed deep sequencing of blood TCR repertoires from 4 to 6 healthy adults. Different laboratories and diverse techniques were used to prepare libraries and sequence TCR repertoires, to increase sequencing depth and limit assay-specific biases. Each donor's leukapheresis produced roughly between about 0.8 and 10 billion PBMCs.

Overall study results and their limits: Higher generation probabilities were observed for clonotypes shared by all four sorted-subset donors than for non-shared clonotypes. Based on pairwise subsampling, the degree of clonotype sharing among donors was expected to be affected by sequencing depth. Even with the large sequencing depth, rarefaction of the sorted-subset datasets indicated that sequencing was incomplete. Sharing across several donors was observed for around 5% of naive CD4, over 3% of naive CD8, about 2.3% of memory CD4, and around 0.4% of memory CD8 clonotypes. Naive subsets generally had larger estimated clonotype richness than memory subsets. Only blood was sampled, and tissue TCR repertoires likely differ from those in blood. The small number of donors limited the genetic and exposure-history diversity represented.

Sequencing used naive CD4+ T cells from PBMCs. What this sample's cell subset or site label stands for: CD45RA+ positively selected. The chain couples TRBV5-1 to TRBJ2-1, and TRBD1 aligns with 11 junction nucleotides. This sequence originates from a man between 18 and 35 years old in good health. Some clones in this sample may be carry-over from other donors' samples. The nucleotides are TGCGCCAGCAGTGGGACAGGGGGTAGCTATGAGCAGTTCTTC. This gives the protein CASSGTGGSYEQFF.